This T cell receptor (beta chain) is from a study of blood T cell repertoires in COVID-19. Per the original methods: Amplification of reference gene primers provided the estimated nucleated cell counts. Sequencing used immunoSEQ multiplex PCR; TCRdb keeps in-frame clones, though not all of them. V and J calls and clone size are copied from that table; D and trimming were computed from the DNA. Among roughly 130,000 clones listed, around 80% were seen once. This clone appeared a single time. This clonotype was obtained from a man between 65 and 79 years old with acute or convalescent COVID-19. Material: peripheral blood.

In DNA form, the CDR3 reads TGTGCCAGCAGCCAACCTTGGAGGAACACTGAAGCTTTCTTT. It is translated as CASSQPWRNTEAFF. The rearrangement joins TRBV11-2 to TRBJ1-1; D is unresolved. V was cut by 5 bases and J by 1 base, with 11 bases left in between. The CDR3 has 14 residues. Germline V gene lookup returns CDR1 SGHAT and CDR2 FQNNGV. Together with reference TRBV11-2 and TRBJ1-1, the CDR3 gives the full variable domain: EAGVAQSPRYKIIEKRQSVAFWCNPISGHATLYWYQQILGQGPKLLIQFQNNGVVDDSQLPKDRFSAERLKGVDSTLKIQPAKLEDSAVYLCASSQPWRNTEAFFGQGTRLTVV.